This TCR beta chain comes out of a study of immune aging and cytomegalovirus after organ transplant (TCRdb year 2021). About the study as a whole: Every transplant recipient was given three-drug immunosuppression consisting of prednisone, tacrolimus, and mycophenolate. The full study reports these points: Aged-phenotype cells increased post-transplant regardless of clone size, earlier in large clones (days 200-264) than small clones, following viremia. Large clones contained a bigger proportion of TEMRA cells, and over time the seven largest clones (about 1,900 cells) picked up aged and TEMRA cells and lost TCM cells. Because CD57 was not measured in the sequencing data, a conservative gene-based aging definition was used instead.

What the time point label conveys for this sample: five sample-tagged time points from pre-transplant (day -1) to day 368 post-transplant, pooled. After thawing, PBMC were stimulated with a CMV IE-1 overlapping peptide library for 11 to 13 hours, with no transport inhibitors added. After thawing, cells were rested overnight and were then stimulated in R10 medium with CD28/CD49d costimulation. The IE-1 peptide library was made up of 15-amino-acid peptides, each overlapping by 11 amino acids. Each time point was barcoded using BD Single-Cell Multiplexing Kit Sample Tags, after which the barcoded samples were pooled and stained with oligo-conjugated anti-CD45RA plus sorting antibodies. A BD FACSAria III was used to sort CMV-responsive CD8+CD137+ and CD4+CD154+ T cells at 4-way purity. EDTA vacutainers were used to collect blood, which was then processed with a Ficoll gradient within 1-24 hours. With respect to this clonotype: What antigen it recognizes has not been identified. Base qualities are not recorded, but no much larger clone differs from it by a single base.

Libraries were built with single-cell sequencing. The data were produced on an Illumina NovaSeq 6000. For cell capture and library preparation, the team used the BD Rhapsody Targeted mRNA and AbSeq Reagent Kit in a microwell format. The libraries included TCR, sample tags, AbSeq, and targeted mRNA drawn from the Human T-Cell Expression Panel together with custom TOX and TOX2 primers. Libraries were sequenced on an Illumina NovaSeq. In the original analysis: The analysis covered approximately 11,000 cells in total, of which 7,000 to 7,500 were CD8 T cells and 4494 were CD8 T cells with an identifiable TCR CDR3. The BD Rhapsody Targeted Analysis Pipeline, including V(D)J processing, was run on the Seven Bridges Genomics platform to process the raw data. Quality control, Sample Tag demultiplexing with Lex-BDSMK, clone identification with VDJ Explorer, and Seurat clustering were all done in SeqGeq 1.6.0. A clone was considered non-expanded if it made up <1% of CD8 T cells, and considered a clonal expansion if it made up >2.5% of the sample. Using fastp at Q25 and MiXCR, TCRdb reprocessed the public reads and kept productive beta chains. Under each unique CDR3 protein, matching rows form one entry showing the most common genes and DNA. The V and J calls reflect TCRdb's pipeline rather than the authors' work. In all, the sample holds tens of thousands of distinct CDR3 sequences, and roughly 38% of those were seen once. Less than 30% of the sample comes from the top ten.

The sequences come from CMV peptide-activated CD4+ and CD8+ T cells sorted from blood, collected at five time points, pooled. The cell subset or site label, as the study defines it: sorted CD8+CD137+ and CD4+CD154+ T cells after 11 to 12 h CMV IE-1 peptide stimulation. The TCR sequence derives from a female donor who had a heart transplant and CMV viremia.

The nucleotide sequence is given as TGTGCCAGCAGCCGAGGGGGAATGGCCTATGGCTACACCTTC. It translates to CASSRGGMAYGYTF. Recombination connected TRBV7-2 to TRBJ1-2; the D gene is perhaps TRBD1, on 6 matching bases. The CDR3, from cysteine to phenylalanine, totals 14 residues. The CDR3 DNA has 42 bases and is translated from base 1. V is cut by 5 bases and J by 4 bases, and the space between the germline ends is 14 bases. CDR1 and CDR2 (SGHTA, FQGNSA) derive from the germline V gene.